A single sample gave rise to the 4 T cell receptor beta chains below, sequenced in a study of early T cells in non-severe SARS-CoV-2 infection. TCRdb redid the calling of the 5' RACE reads with MiXCR, one entry per CDR3 protein. The data hold approximately 110,000 distinct CDR3 sequences, with about 15% observed a single time. Sequenced material: whole blood. These receptor sequences come from an adult who was a healthcare worker with PCR-confirmed SARS-CoV-2 infection or an uninfected control (not recorded which).

The chain couples TRBV9 to TRBJ2-7, with D unresolved. Trimming took 1 base from V and 1 from J, leaving 6 bases between them. The CDR3 length is 13 residues. Germline assignment: CDR1 SGDLS and CDR2 YYNGEE. CDR3: CASSVSPSYEQYF. In DNA form, the CDR3 reads TGTGCCAGCAGCGTATCTCCATCCTACGAGCAGTACTTC.

The chain uses TRBV5-4 and TRBJ1-1, with D possibly being TRBD1 (6 bases). CDR3 length equals 14 residues. Germline V lookup: CDR1 SGHNT, CDR2 YYREEE (reference sequence). V lost 4 bases and J 2 bases, leaving 12 bases between the germline ends. CDR3 sequence: CASSRTRGNTEAFF. CDR3 nucleotides: TGTGCCAGCAGCCGAACCAGGGGCAACACTGAAGCTTTCTTT.

This clonotype was picked up a small number of times. V and J are TRBV12-3 or TRBV12-4 and TRBJ1-2; D is ambiguous. V lost 6 bases and J lost 5, with 19 bases in between. This CDR3 contains 15 residues. The chain's CDR3 is CASSILLGGKYGYTF. The CDR3 DNA sequence: TGTGCCAGCAGCATACTACTCGGAGGGAAGTATGGCTACACCTTC.

This clonotype showed up just a few times. The CDR3 sequence is CASSLGPREGEKLFF. The CDR3 DNA sequence: TGTGCCAGCAGTTTGGGTCCCAGGGAAGGTGAAAAACTGTTTTTT. V is TRBV27 and J is TRBJ1-4; possible D gene TRBD1, 5 bases. The CDR3 consists of 15 residues. The germline V and J ends were trimmed by 3 bases and 7 bases, with 15 bases remaining between them. Germline CDR1 MNHEY, CDR2 SMNVEV (reference sequence).